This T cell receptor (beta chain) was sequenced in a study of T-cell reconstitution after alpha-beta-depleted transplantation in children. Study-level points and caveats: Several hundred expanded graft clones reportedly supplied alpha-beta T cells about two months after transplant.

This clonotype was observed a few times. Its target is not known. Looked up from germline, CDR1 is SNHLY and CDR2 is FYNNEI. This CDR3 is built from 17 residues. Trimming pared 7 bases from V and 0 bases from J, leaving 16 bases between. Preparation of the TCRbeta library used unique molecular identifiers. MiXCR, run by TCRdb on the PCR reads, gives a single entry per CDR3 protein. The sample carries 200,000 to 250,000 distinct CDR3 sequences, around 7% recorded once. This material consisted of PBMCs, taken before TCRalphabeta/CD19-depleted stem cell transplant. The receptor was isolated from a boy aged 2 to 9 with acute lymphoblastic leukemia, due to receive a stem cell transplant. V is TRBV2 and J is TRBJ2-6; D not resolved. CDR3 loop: CASISRQDDSGANVLTF. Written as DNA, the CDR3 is TGTGCCAGCATTAGCCGGCAGGACGACTCTGGGGCCAACGTCCTGACTTTC. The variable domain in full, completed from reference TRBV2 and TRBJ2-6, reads EPEVTQTPSHQVTQMGQEVILRCVPISNHLYFYWYRQILGQKVEFLVSFYNNEISEKSEIFDDQFSVERPDGSNFTLKIRSTKLEDSAMYFCASISRQDDSGANVLTFGAGSRLTVL.